This T cell receptor beta chain came from a study of T cell clusters in autoimmune cytopenias. Each sample's input was roughly 270 ng genomic DNA, 30,000 to 45,000 genome equivalents. Multiplex touch-down PCR amplified TRB using TRB-A and TRB-B pools in one tube. TCRdb reprocessed the multiplex PCR reads and stores each CDR3 protein as one record, lacking DNA. This sample contains some 15,000 distinct CDR3 sequences. The CDR3 is 13 residues long. Germline V CDR1 and CDR2: MNHEY, SVGAGI. The TCR originated in a human donor with an autoimmune cytopenia or autoimmune hepatitis (not recorded which). J is TRBJ2-7 and V is TRBV6-5. Specimen: peripheral blood. The CDR3 spells CASSYSRTVEQYF.